This entry lists 28 T cell receptor beta chains sequenced from one sample in a study of cytomegalovirus exposure and HLA in healthy donors. The assay was immunoSEQ multiplex PCR, and TCRdb's table has in-frame clones only and misses some. Among 130,000 to 150,000 clones listed, roughly four fifths were seen once. Input material: PBMCs. These receptor sequences come from a woman in her thirties in good health and CMV-seronegative.

This clone has a single count. The chain couples TRBV27 to TRBJ1-2; D may be TRBD1 (5 bases). V was clipped by 4 bases and J by 4 bases, with 13 bases between them. Per the germline V gene, CDR1 is MNHEY and CDR2 is SMNVEV (reference sequence). CDR3 length: 14 residues. The CDR3 sequence: CASSYTGIPYGYTF. The CDR3 DNA follows: TGTGCCAGCAGTTATACAGGAATCCCCTATGGCTACACCTTC.

The chain joins TRBV27 to TRBJ2-7, with TRBD1 matching 11 bases. Trimming took 3 bases from V and 7 from J; bases not matched to a gene: 8. Germline V gene data show CDR1 as MNHEY and CDR2 as SMNVEV (reference sequence). The CDR3 spans 15 residues. The CDR3 reads CASSFLRTGGGEQYF. For the CDR3, the DNA is TGTGCCAGCAGTTTCCTTAGGACAGGGGGCGGGGAGCAGTACTTC.

The V call is TRBV6-5, the J call TRBJ1-6, with 9 bases fitting TRBD1. The trim removed 5 bases at V and 9 bases at J, leaving 5 bases unmatched. Germline V gives CDR1 MNHEY, CDR2 SVGAGI. This CDR3 is 14 amino acids long. The CDR3 DNA follows: TGTGCCAGCAGTCGGGACAGGGACCCTTCACCCCTCCACTTT. Translation: CASSRDRDPSPLHF.

The chain has TRBV5-6 and TRBJ2-3, with TRBD2 matching 7 bases. This CDR3 contains 15 residues. Germline-derived CDR1 and CDR2 are SGHDT and YYEEEE. Trimming cost V 1 base and J 3 bases; bases outside gene matches: 5. CDR3 DNA: TGTGCCAGCAGCTTGCGGGGGGTAGGGACAGATACGCAGTATTTT. It translates to CASSLRGVGTDTQYF.

V and J are TRBV7-2 and TRBJ2-5, with a tentative D call TRBD2 (5 bases). Germline CDR1 and CDR2: SGHTA and FQGNSA. The CDR3 has 13 amino acids. V lost 1 base and J lost 9, with 12 bases in between. CDR3 region: CASSLERGSAQYF. Here the CDR3 DNA reads TGTGCCAGCAGCTTAGAGAGAGGGAGCGCCCAGTACTTC.

The chain combines TRBV28 with TRBJ2-3; TRBD2 matches 8 bases. The V segment lost 7 bases and the J segment 1 base; nucleotides outside the gene matches: 4. This CDR3 contains 14 residues. In germline, CDR1 is MDHEN, CDR2 SYDVKM. CDR3 loop: CASMNGGGTDTQYF. DNA for the CDR3: TGTGCCAGCATGAACGGGGGGGGCACAGATACGCAGTATTTT.

This clone has only a few counts. The chain uses TRBV7-9 and TRBJ1-3; 8 nucleotides line up with TRBD1. CDR1 and CDR2 (germline): SEHNR, FQNEAQ (reference sequence). The V and J ends lost 3 bases and 2 bases, in that order; junction bases with no gene match: 6. There are 16 residues in the CDR3. The CDR3, as DNA: TGTGCCAGCAGCTTTGGTCTGACAGGGGCTGGAAACACCATATATTTT. Translation gives CASSFGLTGAGNTIYF.

Judged by abundance, this clone is medium-sized. The genes are TRBV7-2 and TRBJ2-5; 8 positions match TRBD2. The V segment lost 5 bases and the J segment 1 base; nucleotides outside the gene matches: 6. This CDR3 has 15 amino acids. The germline gives CDR1 SGHTA, CDR2 FQGNSA. CDR3 amino acids: CASSRGLGGQETQYF. In DNA form, the CDR3 reads TGTGCCAGCAGCAGGGGACTAGGGGGCCAAGAGACCCAGTACTTC.

The chain couples TRBV2 to TRBJ1-2; D is ambiguous. CDR1 and CDR2 from the germline V gene are SNHLY and FYNNEI. The V end was cut by 5 bases, the J end by 3 bases, with 13 bases between. The CDR3 runs to 14 residues. In DNA, the CDR3 is TGTGCCAGCAGTAGTCGTGACTCTTACTATGGCTACACCTTC. As protein: CASSSRDSYYGYTF.

This clone was recorded only once. This rearrangement joins TRBV5-4 to TRBJ1-3; the D is unclear. Germline CDR1 reads SGHNT; CDR2 reads YYREEE (reference sequence). The CDR3 runs to 14 residues. Trimming left V 4 bases short and J 0 bases short, with 8 bases between. The DNA for the CDR3 is TGTGCCAGCAGCGCCCCGAGCTCTGGAAACACCATATATTTT. It encodes CASSAPSSGNTIYF.

Notes on this clone: Other DNA sequences in this sample translate to the same CDR3. The chain carries TRBV2 and TRBJ2-7; D uncertain. Germline V CDR1 and CDR2: SNHLY, FYNNEI. CDR3 size: 11 residues. V lost 5 bases and J 1 base, leaving 3 bases between the germline ends. This CDR3 is CASSYSYEQYF. DNA of the CDR3: TGTGCCAGCAGTTATTCCTACGAGCAGTACTTC.

A single count supports this clone. This chain joins TRBV7-9 and TRBJ1-2; maybe TRBD1 (5 bases). Trimming took off 6 bases at V and 2 bases at J, with 13 bases between the two ends. CDR1 is SEHNR and CDR2 is FQNEAQ in the germline V gene (reference sequence). This CDR3 spans 14 amino acids. DNA for the CDR3: TGTGCCAGCAGACGGGAGGGGCGGAACTATGGCTACACCTTC. Translation gives CASRREGRNYGYTF.

The chain carries TRBV15 and TRBJ2-5; 9 nucleotides match TRBD2. In germline, CDR1 is LNHNV, CDR2 YYDKDF (reference sequence). The CDR3 spans 15 residues. V lost 5 bases, J lost 5 bases, and 9 bases stayed unmatched. CDR3 nucleotide sequence: TGTGCCACCAGCTCCCGGGCGGGGGGGCGTGAGACCCAGTACTTC. Encoded protein: CATSSRAGGRETQYF. Drawing the rest from reference TRBV15 and TRBJ2-5, the complete variable domain is DAMVIQNPRYQVTQFGKPVTLSCSQTLNHNVMYWYQQKSSQAPKLLFHYYDKDFNNEADTPDNFQSRRPNTSFCFLDIRSPGLGDTAMYLCATSSRAGGRETQYFGPGTRLLVL.

J is TRBJ1-2 and V is TRBV7-2; 7 nucleotides align to TRBD1. The CDR3 length is 15 residues. The J segment lost 6 bases and the V segment lost 7 bases, leaving 14 bases of the junction unmatched. CDR1 is SGHTA and CDR2 is FQGNSA in the germline V gene. This CDR3 reads CASTREGGRVDGYTF. For the CDR3, the DNA is TGTGCCAGCACCCGAGAAGGGGGCCGGGTTGATGGCTACACCTTC.

The chain is built from TRBV7-6 and TRBJ1-6; D perhaps matches TRBD1 (5 bases). V gave up 8 bases and J gave up 7 bases, with 15 bases separating them. CDR3 length equals 14 residues. Germline V gene sequence: CDR1 SGHVS, CDR2 FNYEAQ. CDR3 nucleotides: TGTGCCAGCGGGCTGGGGCCCTGGAATTCACCCCTCCACTTT. Its protein is CASGLGPWNSPLHF.

This rearrangement joins TRBV18 to TRBJ2-7; TRBD1 agrees at 9 bases. V shed 3 bases and J 8 bases; nucleotides not matched to a gene: 5. Germline V gives CDR1 KGHSH, CDR2 LQKENI. The CDR3 has 13 residues. Here the CDR3 reads CASSPPGQGKQYF. CDR3 nucleotides: TGTGCCAGCTCACCTCCGGGACAGGGAAAGCAGTACTTC. Looking up the rest from reference TRBV18 and TRBJ2-7 gives the full variable domain: NAGVMQNPRHLVRRRGQEARLRCSPMKGHSHVYWYRQLPEEGLKFMVYLQKENIIDESGMPKERFSAEFPKEGPSILRIQQVVRGDSAAYFCASSPPGQGKQYFGPGTRLTVT.

The chain links TRBV6-6 to TRBJ2-3; tentatively, D is TRBD2 (5 bases). The CDR3 runs 13 residues. Trimming took off 6 bases at V and 6 bases at J, with 13 bases between the two ends. Germline lookup yields CDR1 MNHNY and CDR2 SVGAGI (reference sequence). CDR3 loop: CASSPPGSDTQYF. The CDR3 nucleotides are TGTGCCAGCAGCCCCCCGGGGTCTGATACGCAGTATTTT.

This chain links TRBV20-1 with TRBJ1-1; the D is unclear. The V end was cut by 2 bases, the J end by 5 bases, with 6 bases between. This CDR3 has 11 residues. The germline V gene has CDR1 DFQATT and CDR2 SNEGSKA (reference sequence). The CDR3, as DNA: TGCAGTGCTAGATCCACTACTGAAGCTTTCTTT. This encodes CSARSTTEAFF.

The chain uses TRBV29-1 and TRBJ2-3; TRBD1 is a possible D gene (6 bases). The CDR3 consists of 12 residues. V lost 4 bases, J lost 5 bases, and 10 bases lay in between. The germline V gene has CDR1 SQVTM and CDR2 ANQGSEA. The CDR3 here is CSVAQGIDTQYF. The CDR3 DNA reads TGCAGCGTTGCACAGGGAATAGATACGCAGTATTTT.

V is TRBV27 and J is TRBJ2-4; tentatively, D is TRBD1 (6 bases). Looked up from germline, CDR1 is MNHEY and CDR2 is SMNVEV (reference sequence). Trimming removed 2 bases at V and 0 bases at J, with 11 bases between. CDR3 length equals 16 residues. CDR3 protein: CASSLLTGIAKNIQYF. The CDR3 nucleotides are TGTGCCAGCAGTTTACTAACAGGGATAGCCAAAAACATTCAGTACTTC.

This chain uses TRBV18 with TRBJ1-6; D is perhaps TRBD1 (6 bases). Germline-derived CDR1 and CDR2 are KGHSH and LQKENI. This CDR3 is built from 15 residues. Trimming took off 3 bases at V and 3 bases at J, with 9 bases between the two ends. The CDR3 region has the DNA TGTGCCAGCTCACCGACAGGAAACTATAATTCACCCCTCCACTTT. This translates into CASSPTGNYNSPLHF.

The chain has TRBV2 and TRBJ2-7; possibly TRBD1 for D (6 bases). Trimming cost V 1 base and J 3 bases, with 19 bases left between them. The CDR3 totals 17 residues. Germline assignment: CDR1 SNHLY and CDR2 FYNNEI. CDR3 DNA sequence: TGTGCCAGCAGTGAAGAAAGGGCCAGGGGCCTATACTACGAGCAGTACTTC. Protein: CASSEERARGLYYEQYF. The full variable domain, in which reference TRBV2 and TRBJ2-7 provide the parts outside the CDR3, is EPEVTQTPSHQVTQMGQEVILRCVPISNHLYFYWYRQILGQKVEFLVSFYNNEISEKSEIFDDQFSVERPDGSNFTLKIRSTKLEDSAMYFCASSEERARGLYYEQYFGPGTRLTVT.

This clone was seen a handful of times. V and J are TRBV6-4 and TRBJ2-1; 8 nucleotides line up with TRBD1. The CDR3 runs to 14 residues. The J segment lost 5 bases and the V segment lost 6 bases, leaving 6 bases of the junction unmatched. CDR1 is MRHNA, CDR2 SNTAGT, per germline. The CDR3 nucleotides are TGTGCCAGCAGCCGAGGACAGGGCAACAATGAGCAGTTCTTC. This translates into CASSRGQGNNEQFF.

V is TRBV4-3 and J is TRBJ2-6; 14 nucleotides align to TRBD2. The CDR3 extends over 18 amino acids. Trimming took 1 base from V and 4 from J; bases not matched to a gene: 3. Germline V gene sequence: CDR1 LGHNA, CDR2 YSLEER. CDR3 in amino acids: CASSQGLAGGLGANVLTF. The CDR3 DNA follows: TGCGCCAGCAGCCAAGGACTAGCGGGGGGGCTCGGGGCCAACGTCCTGACTTTC.

The chain is built from TRBV25-1 and TRBJ1-4; no reliable D call. V gave up 6 bases and J gave up 4 bases, with 12 bases separating them. Germline V gene sequence: CDR1 MGHDK, CDR2 SYGVNS. There are 14 residues in the CDR3. The CDR3 loop reads CASSSGRNNEKLFF. CDR3 DNA: TGTGCCAGCAGCAGCGGACGGAATAATGAAAAACTGTTTTTT.

This clone came up once. The chain joins TRBV30 to TRBJ1-1; 12 positions match TRBD1. CDR1 is GTSNPN, CDR2 SVGIG, per germline (reference sequence). CDR3 length: 17 amino acids. The V gene end was trimmed by 4 bases and the J gene end by 5 bases; junction bases not matched to a gene: 14. The CDR3 DNA reads as TGTGCCTGGAAGAGGCTACCGGGACAGGGGGCGGATACTGAAGCTTTCTTT. The encoded protein is CAWKRLPGQGADTEAFF. The full variable domain, its missing parts supplied by reference TRBV30 and TRBJ1-1, is SQTIHQWPATLVQPVGSPLSLECTVEGTSNPNLYWYRQAAGRGLQLLFYSVGIGQISSEVPQNLSASRPQDRQFILSSKKLLLSDSGFYLCAWKRLPGQGADTEAFFGQGTRLTVV.

V gene TRBV18 combines with J gene TRBJ2-2; D is perhaps TRBD1 (6 bases). CDR1 and CDR2 (germline): KGHSH, LQKENI. V was clipped by 1 base and J by 3 bases, with 9 bases between them. This CDR3 is built from 15 residues. CDR3: CASSPRTGHTGELFF. The CDR3 nucleotides read TGTGCCAGCTCACCACGCACAGGGCACACCGGGGAGCTGTTTTTT.

The chain has TRBV25-1 and TRBJ2-5; TRBD2 matches 10 bases. Germline V gene lookup returns CDR1 MGHDK and CDR2 SYGVNS. V trimming: 6 bases; J trimming: 1 base; junction bases outside the gene matches: 5. The CDR3 has 15 amino acids. CDR3 nucleotides: TGTGCCAGCAGCCTTAGCGGGGGGCCCCAAGAGACCCAGTACTTC. Encoded protein: CASSLSGGPQETQYF.